The table lists the clone carrying this TCR beta chain with a few counts. Its specificity is unknown. For the second PCR, which ran for about 7 to 11 cycles, a sample-barcoded 5' primer and a J-beta primer mix were used. Unique molecular identifiers of 12 random nucleotides labeled each cDNA. Using its own MiXCR run on the 5' RACE reads, TCRdb lists one record per CDR3 protein. The table lists 600,000 to 800,000 distinct CDR3 sequences, over 20% of them singletons. CDR3 size: 16 residues. V lost 5 bases to trimming and J lost 3 bases; unmatched junction nucleotides: 13. Germline CDR1 ENHRY, CDR2 SYGVKD. The data were obtained in a study of blood T cells in healthy people across ages. About the research overall: Capture via template switching afforded approximately one barcoded beta molecule per two T cells. Study-level results: Observed TCR beta diversity per million T cells went down as age went up. This fall followed a roughly linear course with age.

Isolation recovered at least 7 million PBMCs from every sample. The TCR comes from a man in his 70s in good health. The gene calls are TRBV10-3 and TRBJ2-7; the match to TRBD2 covers 7 bases. Sequenced input: blood. CDR3 bases: TGTGCCATCAGTCCGAAGATCTACCGGGAGGTCTACGAGCAGTACTTC. Translation: CAISPKIYREVYEQYF.